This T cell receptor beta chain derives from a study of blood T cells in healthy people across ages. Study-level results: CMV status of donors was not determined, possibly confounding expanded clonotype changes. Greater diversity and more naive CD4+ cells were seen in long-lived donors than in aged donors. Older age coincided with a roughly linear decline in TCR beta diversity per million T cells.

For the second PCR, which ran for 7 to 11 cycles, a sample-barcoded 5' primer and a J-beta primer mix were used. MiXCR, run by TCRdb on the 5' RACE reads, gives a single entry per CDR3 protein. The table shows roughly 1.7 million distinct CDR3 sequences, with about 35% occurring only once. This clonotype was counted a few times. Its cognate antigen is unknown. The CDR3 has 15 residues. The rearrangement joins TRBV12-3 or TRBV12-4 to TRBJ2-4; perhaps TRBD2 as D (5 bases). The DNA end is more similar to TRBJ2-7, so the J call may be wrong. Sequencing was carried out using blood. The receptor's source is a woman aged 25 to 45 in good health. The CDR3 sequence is CASSLVVGVNYEQYF. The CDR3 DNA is TGTGCCAGCAGTTTGGTAGTGGGAGTCAACTACGAGCAGTACTTC.